This T cell receptor (beta chain) derives from a study of T cell responses to AZD1222 COVID-19 vaccine. Study findings and constraints: Clonal diversity was possibly underestimated; the donors were predominantly white British and more often female.

The repertoire was sequenced with immunoSEQ multiplex PCR; TCRdb's copy has only in-frame clones and lacks some. The sample has 150,000 to 200,000 clones, 85% to 90% seen once. Comments on this clone: Its antigen is unknown.

The origin of this receptor is an adult who received the AZD1222 COVID-19 vaccine. Sequenced material: peripheral blood, taken 28 days after the second AZD1222 dose.

CDR3 nucleotide sequence: TGTGCCAGCAGCGTAGGAAGGCTAGCTAACGAGCAGTACTTC. It yields the protein CASSVGRLANEQYF. J is TRBJ2-7 and V is TRBV9; a weak D match, TRBD2 (5 bases). Deletions cut 0 bases from V and 5 bases from J, with 12 bases between. Germline CDR1 reads SGDLS; CDR2 reads YYNGEE. The CDR3 contains 14 residues.